One and the same sample provided the 28 T cell receptor beta chains below, sequenced in a study of shared clonotypes between healthy human individuals. The method was immunoSEQ multiplex PCR; TCRdb's version includes in-frame clones alone and lacks a portion of them. The table has roughly 1 million clones, about 76% seen once; the top ten hold less than 1.5%. The specimen sequenced was memory CD4+ T cells sorted from blood. Documented subset: CD45RA-negative fraction. The receptors originated from a man between 18 and 29 years old in good health.

This chain links TRBV19 with TRBJ1-1; D unresolved. This CDR3 has 12 amino acids. CDR1 and CDR2 from the germline V gene are LNHDA and SQIVND (reference sequence). The germline V and J ends were trimmed by 6 bases and 6 bases, with 11 bases remaining between them. CDR3 in amino acids: CASSGFKSEAFF. The CDR3 DNA reads TGTGCCAGTAGCGGGTTTAAGTCTGAAGCTTTCTTT.

The chain is built from TRBV7-9 and TRBJ2-7; D is undetermined. CDR3 length equals 13 residues. CDR1 and CDR2 from the germline V gene are SEHNR and FQNEAQ (reference sequence). V was clipped by 2 bases and J by 6 bases, with 11 bases between them. The chain's CDR3 is CASSLTSPREQYF. CDR3 nucleotides: TGTGCCAGCAGCTTAACGAGTCCGCGCGAGCAGTACTTC.

The genes are TRBV28 and TRBJ2-1; no definite D call. V was cut by 6 bases and J by 9 bases, with 12 bases left in between. This CDR3 is built from 12 residues. Germline V gene lookup returns CDR1 MDHEN and CDR2 SYDVKM. Here the CDR3 reads CASSPTPGEQFF. For the CDR3, the DNA is TGTGCCAGCAGCCCCACCCCAGGTGAGCAGTTCTTC.

Notes on this clone: The same CDR3 arises from other DNA sequences in this sample as well. The chain recombines TRBV5-4 with TRBJ2-7; no firm D call. Germline lookup yields CDR1 SGHNT and CDR2 YYREEE (reference sequence). V was shortened by 1 base and J by 4 bases, with 6 bases between the two germline ends. The CDR3 contains 12 residues. The CDR3 loop is CASSLLGYEQYF. The CDR3 DNA reads TGTGCCAGCAGCTTGTTGGGTTACGAGCAGTACTTC.

The sample holds a few counts of this clone. The V and J genes are TRBV7-2 and TRBJ1-2; the D gene is possibly TRBD1 (5 bases). V was cut by 3 bases and J by 7 bases, with 12 bases left in between. The CDR3 has 13 amino acids. From germline, CDR1 is SGHTA and CDR2 FQGNSA. The CDR3 spells CASSFRDRSGYTF. CDR3 DNA sequence: TGTGCCAGCAGCTTTAGGGACCGAAGTGGCTACACCTTC.

Only a few counts were recorded for this clone. The J gene is TRBJ1-4, the V gene TRBV4-3, with D possibly TRBD1 on 5 matching bases. Trimming removed 0 bases at V and 5 bases at J, with 13 bases between. Germline CDR1 is LGHNA and CDR2 is YSLEER. The CDR3 has 16 amino acids. CDR3 DNA: TGCGCCAGCAGCCAAGATCCACAGGTGGGGAATGAAAAACTGTTTTTT. Amino acids: CASSQDPQVGNEKLFF.

This clone was seen a few times. The gene calls are TRBV6-5 and TRBJ1-6; 10 bases are a match to TRBD1. The CDR3 spans 13 residues. V lost 10 bases to trimming and J lost 10 bases; unmatched junction nucleotides: 7. Germline CDR1 and CDR2: MNHEY and SVGAGI. CDR3 in amino acids: CATRDRGGSPLHF. The CDR3, as DNA: TGTGCCACCAGGGACAGGGGTGGATCACCCCTCCACTTT.

The chain couples TRBV7-2 to TRBJ1-2; 9 nucleotides match TRBD1. The CDR3 is 15 residues long. Unmatched junction bases numbered 7, after V lost 4 bases and J lost 4 bases. Germline lookup yields CDR1 SGHTA and CDR2 FQGNSA. As DNA, the CDR3 is TGTGCCAGCAGCTCACCGGGACAGGGAAGCTATGGCTACACCTTC. As protein: CASSSPGQGSYGYTF.

As DNA, the CDR3 is TGTGCCAGCAACCGGGACATCAGGGCCCAATATGGTACCGGCTACACCTTC. Translation: CASNRDIRAQYGTGYTF. The J gene is TRBJ1-2, the V gene TRBV28; maybe TRBD1 (6 bases). This CDR3 comprises 17 residues. V was shortened by 7 bases and J by 8 bases, with 29 bases between the two germline ends. The germline V gene encodes CDR1 MDHEN and CDR2 SYDVKM.

About this clone: A much larger clonotype is one base distant, so this may be a read error. V is TRBV6-1 and J is TRBJ1-5; D possibly corresponds to TRBD1 (6 bases). Trimming shortened V by 8 bases and J by 3 bases, and 8 bases separated the two germline ends. This CDR3 is 12 amino acids long. Germline lookup yields CDR1 MNHNS and CDR2 SASEGT. CDR3 residues: CASRDNNQPQHF. CDR3 bases: TGTGCCAGCCGGGACAACAATCAGCCCCAGCATTTT.

The rearrangement joins TRBV7-2 to TRBJ2-5; TRBD2 agrees at 9 bases. The CDR3 covers 16 residues. The germline CDR1 and CDR2 sequences are SGHTA and FQGNSA. J was trimmed by 1 base and V by 2 bases; bases with no gene match: 5. The CDR3 is CASSLSASGVQETQYF. The CDR3 DNA reads as TGTGCCAGCAGCTTATCGGCTAGCGGGGTCCAAGAGACCCAGTACTTC.

The rearrangement links TRBV5-1 to TRBJ2-5; 8 bases are a match to TRBD1. This CDR3 has 18 residues. The ends lost 4 bases at V and 2 bases at J; junction bases unmatched: 16. Germline V gene lookup returns CDR1 SGHRS and CDR2 YFSETQ. DNA for the CDR3: TGCGCCAGCAGCCCCTCACCCCGAGGGACAGGTGTTCAAGAGACCCAGTACTTC. The encoded protein is CASSPSPRGTGVQETQYF.

This clone appeared a single time. A clone one base away is much larger, so this may be a read error. The V call is TRBV7-2, the J call TRBJ2-7; 9 bases map to TRBD2. The CDR3 has 14 residues. Germline V gives CDR1 SGHTA, CDR2 FQGNSA. The ends lost 4 bases at V and 0 bases at J; junction bases unmatched: 1. The CDR3 is CASSSSGNSYEQYF. The CDR3 nucleotides read TGTGCCAGCAGCTCTAGCGGGAACTCCTACGAGCAGTACTTC.

The J gene is TRBJ2-7, the V gene TRBV4-3, with no clear D. Germline values: CDR1 LGHNA, CDR2 YSLEER. The CDR3 spans 14 residues. Trimming removed 0 bases at V and 6 bases at J, with 12 bases between. CDR3 in amino acids: CASSQDHFSAEQYF. The CDR3 nucleotides are TGCGCCAGCAGCCAAGATCATTTTTCGGCCGAGCAGTACTTC.

This clone has only a few counts. The sample contains more than one DNA sequence encoding this CDR3. CDR3 sequence (DNA): TGTGCCATCAGGGGAGACCGAAACACTGAAGCTTTCTTT. Amino acids: CAIRGDRNTEAFF. The genes are TRBV10-3 and TRBJ1-1; no firm D call. V was cut by 6 bases and J by 2 bases, with 10 bases left in between. This CDR3 has 13 residues. Germline V lookup: CDR1 ENHRY, CDR2 SYGVKD.

Only one count was recorded for this clone. The chain employs TRBV6-4 and TRBJ2-2; D may be TRBD1 (6 bases). CDR1 and CDR2 (germline): MRHNA, SNTAGT. V lost 3 bases to trimming and J lost 8 bases, with 19 bases between them. The CDR3 sequence is 16 residues long. The CDR3 sequence is CASSDPVMPGDGELFF. In DNA, the CDR3 is TGTGCCAGCAGTGATCCAGTTATGCCAGGGGATGGGGAGCTGTTTTTT.

The chain links TRBV6-1 to TRBJ2-2; a possible D gene is TRBD1 (5 bases). The CDR3 consists of 14 residues. Germline CDR1 and CDR2: MNHNS and SASEGT. V was cut by 8 bases and J by 4 bases, with 14 bases left in between. The chain's CDR3 is CASLRAGSTGELFF. For the CDR3, the DNA is TGTGCCAGCCTTAGAGCAGGGTCCACCGGGGAGCTGTTTTTT.

The V gene is TRBV10-3, the J gene TRBJ1-5; no firm D call. The germline V gene encodes CDR1 ENHRY and CDR2 SYGVKD. This CDR3 is 13 amino acids long. Deletions cut 2 bases from V and 1 base from J, with 3 bases between. The chain's CDR3 is CAISELSNQPQHF. CDR3 bases: TGTGCCATCAGTGAGCTGAGCAATCAGCCCCAGCATTTT.

Regarding this clone: The same CDR3 also results from other DNA sequences found in this sample. The chain is built from TRBV30 and TRBJ2-2; D perhaps matches TRBD2 (7 bases). Germline CDR1 reads GTSNPN; CDR2 reads SVGIG (reference sequence). The V gene lost 2 bases and the J gene lost 2 bases, with 9 bases spanning the gap. The CDR3 loop spans 14 amino acids. The CDR3: CAWSSGTNTGELFF. The CDR3 DNA reads as TGTGCCTGGAGTAGCGGGACAAACACCGGGGAGCTGTTTTTT.

The DNA for the CDR3 is TGCGCCAGCAGCCAACCTAGCGGGACTAGCGGGAGTATGAGGGCCTACAATGAGCAGTTCTTC. This codes for CASSQPSGTSGSMRAYNEQFF. J is TRBJ2-1 and V is TRBV4-1, with 14 nucleotides matching TRBD2. J gave up 2 bases and V 2 bases, and 14 bases lay outside the gene matches. The CDR3 spans 21 residues. Looked up from germline, CDR1 is MGHRA and CDR2 is YSYEKL.

The chain couples TRBV30 to TRBJ2-1; 7 positions match TRBD2. This CDR3 has 12 residues. Germline CDR1 reads GTSNPN; CDR2 reads SVGIG (reference sequence). The V and J ends lost 8 bases and 7 bases, in that order; junction bases with no gene match: 8. DNA for the CDR3: TGTGCCCGGGGTCGGGAGGTAAATGAGCAGTTCTTC. Encoded protein: CARGREVNEQFF.

This clone was seen once. The rearrangement joins TRBV6-1 to TRBJ2-7; D possibly uses TRBD1 or TRBD2 (6 bases each). The CDR3 sequence is 14 residues long. Trimming removed 6 bases from V and 2 bases from J, with 14 bases in between. The germline gives CDR1 MNHNS, CDR2 SASEGT. This CDR3 reads CASRRSEGAYEQYF. The DNA of the CDR3 is TGTGCCAGCAGACGTTCGGAGGGGGCCTACGAGCAGTACTTC.

The V call is TRBV29-1, the J call TRBJ1-2; 8 bases agree with TRBD1. Germline values: CDR1 SQVTM, CDR2 ANQGSEA. The CDR3 is 18 amino acids. V lost 1 base to trimming and J lost 1 base; unmatched junction nucleotides: 14. The DNA of the CDR3 is TGCAGCGTTGAAGGGGTTTCGGTCAGGGGGCGAGGTAACTATGGCTACACCTTC. It codes for CSVEGVSVRGRGNYGYTF.

This chain joins TRBV7-2 and TRBJ2-5, with 8 bases lining up with TRBD2. V was clipped by 1 base and J by 5 bases; unmatched bases: 12. This CDR3 region has 17 residues. Germline assignment: CDR1 SGHTA and CDR2 FQGNSA. The CDR3 DNA reads as TGTGCCAGCAGCTTAGTTGGTGCGGGAGGTTCGCGGGAGACCCAGTACTTC. Its translation is CASSLVGAGGSRETQYF.

This clone has just a few counts. In the same sample, other DNA sequences code for this CDR3. This sequence joins TRBV28 and TRBJ1-2; 8 bases agree with TRBD1. The CDR3 loop spans 14 amino acids. With 6 bases clipped from V and 2 bases from J, the junction kept 5 bases outside the gene matches. Looked up from germline, CDR1 is MDHEN and CDR2 is SYDVKM. The chain's CDR3 is CASSPGTGNYGYTF. The CDR3, as DNA: TGTGCCAGCAGCCCTGGGACAGGAAACTATGGCTACACCTTC.

The chain has TRBV11-2 and TRBJ2-7; tentative D call: TRBD2 (6 bases). Trimming took 1 base from V and 6 from J, leaving 16 bases between them. The germline CDR1 and CDR2 sequences are SGHAT and FQNNGV. This CDR3 region has 15 residues. CDR3 DNA sequence: TGTGCCAGCAGCTTAGTCAGGTCGGGAGCGTCCGAGCAGTACTTC. The encoded protein is CASSLVRSGASEQYF.

This clone came up a few times. The chain couples TRBV5-1 to TRBJ2-7; a possible D gene is TRBD1 (6 bases). CDR1 and CDR2 from the germline V gene are SGHRS and YFSETQ. V was cut by 3 bases and J by 2 bases, with 12 bases left in between. The CDR3 has 14 residues. The CDR3 protein is CASSYAQGAYEQYF. The CDR3, as DNA: TGCGCCAGCAGCTACGCACAGGGCGCCTACGAGCAGTACTTC.

The chain couples TRBV19 to TRBJ1-5; no clear D. Trimming stripped 3 bases from V and 2 bases from J, with 14 bases between. This CDR3 is 16 amino acids long. CDR1 is LNHDA, CDR2 SQIVND, per germline (reference sequence). CDR3 residues: CASSMGGRYGNQPQHF. As DNA, the CDR3 is TGTGCCAGTAGTATGGGTGGGAGGTATGGCAATCAGCCCCAGCATTTT.